These 25 T cell receptor beta chains were all obtained from the same sample, sequenced in a study of T cells in Graves' hyperthyroidism and ophthalmopathy. Amplified regions were TCR beta CDR3 sequences from RNA transcripts. With the HTBI primer set, the TCR CDR3 went through a first round of RT-PCR. A single record per CDR3 protein comes from TCRdb applying MiXCR to the multiplex PCR reads. The sample includes about 500,000 distinct CDR3 sequences, roughly 45% of them seen just once. Source material: peripheral blood or thyroid tissue (not recorded which). These receptors came from an adult woman with Graves' disease, either hyperthyroidism or ophthalmopathy (not recorded which).

As regards this clonotype: A much larger clonotype is one base distant, so this may be a read error. V and J are TRBV7-8 and TRBJ2-7; possibly TRBD1 for D (6 bases). V was clipped by 4 bases and J by 4 bases, with 8 bases between them. The CDR3 spans 12 residues. Per the germline V gene, CDR1 is SGHVS and CDR2 is FQNEAQ. CDR3 sequence: CASSYREYEQYF. Written as DNA, the CDR3 is TGTGCCAGCAGCTACAGGGAGTACGAGCAGTACTTC.

V usage is TRBV5-8 and J usage is TRBJ1-2, with 8 bases fitting TRBD1. Losses at the gene ends were 2 bases for V and 2 bases for J; bases not matched to a gene: 5. Per germline, CDR1 SGHTS and CDR2 YDEGEE. The CDR3 sequence is 15 residues long. Here the CDR3 reads CASSFRDRLNYGYTF. CDR3 DNA sequence: TGTGCCAGCAGCTTTCGGGACAGGCTGAACTATGGCTACACCTTC.

A few counts support this clonotype. The chain combines TRBV19 with TRBJ1-5; D remains ambiguous. Germline V lookup: CDR1 LNHDA, CDR2 SQIVND (reference sequence). This CDR3 has 11 amino acids. The ends were cut back, 5 bases at V and 9 bases at J, with 8 bases in the middle. CDR3 bases: TGTGCCAGTAGTTCGGCCCTGCCCCAGCATTTT. Its protein product is CASSSALPQHF.

This clonotype was detected ten times or more. The chain is built from TRBV15 and TRBJ1-2, with a weak D call TRBD1 (5 bases). Germline values: CDR1 LNHNV, CDR2 YYDKDF (reference sequence). CDR3 length: 15 amino acids. V dropped 0 bases and J dropped 3 bases, with 11 bases sitting between them. CDR3 sequence reads: CATSRDAGTDYGYTF. CDR3 nucleotide sequence: TGTGCCACCAGCAGAGATGCAGGGACTGACTATGGCTACACCTTC.

This clonotype was detected a few times. This chain uses TRBV2 with TRBJ1-5; D remains ambiguous. Trimming pared 7 bases from V and 0 bases from J, leaving 10 bases between. Germline values: CDR1 SNHLY, CDR2 FYNNEI. The CDR3 loop spans 14 amino acids. The CDR3: CASTEGNSNQPQHF. The DNA for the CDR3 is TGTGCCAGCACTGAGGGAAATAGCAATCAGCCCCAGCATTTT.

This clonotype was recorded a few times. V and J are TRBV7-8 and TRBJ2-5; unclear D gene. The ends were cut back, 5 bases at V and 7 bases at J, with 8 bases in the middle. Per germline, CDR1 SGHVS and CDR2 FQNEAQ. The CDR3 loop spans 11 amino acids. DNA for the CDR3: TGTGCCAGCAGCCCTACAAGGACCCAGTACTTC. This sequence encodes CASSPTRTQYF.

The sample holds one count of this clonotype. The chain is built from TRBV10-2 and TRBJ1-5; 7 nucleotides match TRBD1. V shed 3 bases, J shed 6 bases, and the junction held 8 bases outside the gene matches. Germline CDR1 is WSHSY and CDR2 is SAAADI. This CDR3 is 15 amino acids long. This CDR3 reads CASSDWSQGGQPQHF. CDR3 DNA sequence: TGCGCCAGCAGTGATTGGTCTCAGGGGGGTCAGCCCCAGCATTTT.

This clonotype was picked up many times. J is TRBJ1-5 and V is TRBV2; no reliable D call. V lost 5 bases, J lost 1 base, and 6 bases lay in between. Germline loops: CDR1 SNHLY, CDR2 FYNNEI. The CDR3 extends over 13 amino acids. CDR3 DNA: TGTGCCAGCAGTACGGACAGCAATCAGCCCCAGCATTTT. It is translated as CASSTDSNQPQHF.

This chain connects TRBV20-1 to TRBJ1-5; a weak D match, TRBD1 (6 bases). Germline loops: CDR1 DFQATT, CDR2 SNEGSKA (reference sequence). The CDR3 length is 14 residues. V lost 2 bases to trimming and J lost 7 bases, with 15 bases between them. For the CDR3, the DNA is TGCAGTGCTAGATCCGGACAGCTCCCACAGCCCCAGCATTTT. As protein: CSARSGQLPQPQHF.

The V gene is TRBV19, the J gene TRBJ1-5; the D is unclear. Looked up from germline, CDR1 is LNHDA and CDR2 is SQIVND (reference sequence). The CDR3 is 16 amino acids. Between the trimmed V and J ends, which lost 7 bases and 5 bases, there was a span of 21 bases. The CDR3: CASTPDGRVLYQPQHF. The CDR3 DNA sequence: TGTGCCAGTACCCCTGACGGGCGCGTCCTTTATCAGCCCCAGCATTTT.

This clonotype was seen at least ten times. The chain couples TRBV2 to TRBJ1-2; D gene unclear. The CDR3 is 14 amino acids. Trimming left V 4 bases short and J 4 bases short, with 13 bases between. CDR1 is SNHLY, CDR2 FYNNEI, per germline. CDR3 residues: CASSGEGRGYGYTF. The CDR3 coding sequence is TGTGCCAGCAGTGGGGAAGGGCGGGGCTATGGCTACACCTTC.

The CDR3 DNA reads as TGCAGCGTGCGACTTGACAGGGGGCTGAGTGAAGCTTTCTTT. It translates to CSVRLDRGLSEAFF. This chain uses TRBV29-1 with TRBJ1-1, with 10 bases lining up with TRBD1. Trimming cost V 6 bases and J 7 bases; bases outside gene matches: 11. Germline CDR1 is SQVTM and CDR2 is ANQGSEA. The length of the CDR3 is 14 residues.

A remark on this clonotype: This likely comes from a read error, as the CDR3 has no conserved phenylalanine or tryptophan at its end. The DNA is left out, because the CDR3 cannot be placed on it with certainty; the CDR3 is given as TCRdb lists it. V and J are TRBV7-6 and TRBJ2-1; no check of the table's D call, TRBD1, against the DNA was made. The germline V gene encodes CDR1 SGHVS and CDR2 FNYEAQ. The CDR3 region is 10 residues in length, termini included. The CDR3 region is CASRLGQVGT.

The chain employs TRBV20-1 and TRBJ1-2; a weak D match, TRBD1 (6 bases). Trimming removed 3 bases from V and 6 bases from J, with 23 bases in between. The V gene's germline CDR1 is DFQATT and CDR2 SNEGSKA (reference sequence). This CDR3 contains 16 residues. CDR3 DNA sequence: TGCAGTGCTAGCCTCTGGGACACTTCCGGGGACGATGGCTACACCTTC. Its translation is CSASLWDTSGDDGYTF.

Note on this clonotype: This may be a read error: a much more frequent sequence differs by one nucleotide. This rearrangement joins TRBV7-6 to TRBJ2-5; perhaps TRBD2 as D (6 bases). Germline values: CDR1 SGHVS, CDR2 FNYEAQ. The length of the CDR3 is 15 residues. CDR3 DNA: TGTGCCAGCAGCTTGGGAGGACTCGGTCAAGAGACCCAGCACTTC. Amino acids: CASSLGGLGQETQHF.

The genes are TRBV7-3 and TRBJ1-1; the D is unclear. Trimming left V 5 bases short and J 1 base short, with 14 bases between. This CDR3 comprises 15 residues. The germline CDR1 and CDR2 sequences are SGHTA and FQGTGA. CDR3: CASSPTRSGNTEAFF. DNA for the CDR3: TGTGCCAGCAGCCCGACCCGGTCTGGGAACACTGAAGCTTTCTTT.

The V call is TRBV5-1, the J call TRBJ1-2; D not certain. This CDR3 region has 14 residues. From germline, CDR1 is SGHRS and CDR2 YFSETQ. Trimming removed 4 bases at V and 4 bases at J, with 14 bases between. In DNA, the CDR3 is TGCGCCAGCAGCCCGACGGTGGCTAGCTATGGCTACACCTTC. Residues: CASSPTVASYGYTF.

Ten or more counts support this clonotype. The chain joins TRBV19 to TRBJ1-5; 8 bases agree with TRBD1. Germline lookup yields CDR1 LNHDA and CDR2 SQIVND (reference sequence). J gave up 4 bases and V 5 bases, and 13 bases lay outside the gene matches. The CDR3 runs 17 residues. DNA for the CDR3: TGTGCCAGTAGTTCCCCTCCTGGGACAGGCCCGAATCAGCCCCAGCATTTT. Protein sequence: CASSSPPGTGPNQPQHF.

This clonotype was observed many times. V and J are TRBV2 and TRBJ2-2; D uncertain. V shed 4 bases and J shed 4 bases, with 7 bases lying between them. Germline V gives CDR1 SNHLY, CDR2 FYNNEI. The CDR3 sequence is 13 residues long. CDR3 coding DNA: TGTGCCAGCAGTGGTAAACCCACCGGGGAGCTGTTTTTT. This codes for CASSGKPTGELFF.

The rearrangement joins TRBV2 to TRBJ2-5; D call uncertain. V was clipped by 7 bases and J by 3 bases, with 6 bases between them. This CDR3 has 11 amino acids. Germline loops: CDR1 SNHLY, CDR2 FYNNEI. CDR3 residues: CASTVKETQYF. The CDR3 bases are TGTGCCAGCACCGTCAAAGAGACCCAGTACTTC.

This clonotype was seen ten or more times. The rearrangement links TRBV5-8 to TRBJ1-2; the D is unclear. The CDR3 contains 13 residues. Between the trimmed V and J ends, which lost 2 bases and 8 bases, there was a span of 13 bases. CDR1 is SGHTS and CDR2 is YDEGEE in the germline V gene. DNA of the CDR3: TGTGCCAGCAGCTTTTGGGGATTAGGAGGCTACACCTTC. This encodes CASSFWGLGGYTF. Full variable domain (rest looked up from reference TRBV5-8 and TRBJ1-2): EAGVTQSPTHLIKTRGQQATLRCSPISGHTSVYWYQQALGLGLQFLLWYDEGEERNRGNFPPRFSGRQFPNYSSELNVNALELEDSALYLCASSFWGLGGYTFGSGTRLTVV.

The V and J genes are TRBV10-3 and TRBJ1-2; D remains unclear. Germline lookup yields CDR1 ENHRY and CDR2 SYGVKD. This CDR3 region has 17 residues. V lost 2 bases and J lost 4, with 20 bases in between. The CDR3 here is CAISEDKSESAIYGYTF. The CDR3 region has the DNA TGTGCCATCAGTGAGGATAAGTCTGAGTCCGCAATCTATGGCTACACCTTC.

This clonotype was counted at least ten times. J is TRBJ1-2 and V is TRBV19; 7 bases agree with TRBD1. CDR1 and CDR2 from the germline V gene are LNHDA and SQIVND (reference sequence). CDR3 length equals 15 residues. V lost 7 bases and J lost 0; bases outside the gene matches: 8. DNA for the CDR3: TGTGCCAGTACCCCCGGAGGGGGCACTAACTATGGCTACACCTTC. It codes for CASTPGGGTNYGYTF. Supplemented by reference TRBV19 and TRBJ1-2, the full variable domain reads DGGITQSPKYLFRKEGQNVTLSCEQNLNHDAMYWYRQDPGQGLRLIYYSQIVNDFQKGDIAEGYSVSREKKESFPLTVTSAQKNPTAFYLCASTPGGGTNYGYTFGSGTRLTVV.

Many counts were recorded for this clonotype. The V call is TRBV20-1, the J call TRBJ1-2, with unresolved D. V gave up 0 bases and J gave up 3 bases, with 8 bases separating them. Germline V CDR1 and CDR2: DFQATT, SNEGSKA (reference sequence). CDR3 length: 13 residues. The CDR3 spells CSARDQAYYGYTF. The DNA for the CDR3 is TGCAGTGCTAGAGATCAAGCATACTATGGCTACACCTTC.

The chain joins TRBV10-2 to TRBJ2-4, with a weak D call TRBD2 (6 bases). This CDR3 has 13 amino acids. Germline V gene lookup returns CDR1 WSHSY and CDR2 SAAADI. V was cut by 3 bases and J by 9 bases, with 12 bases left in between. DNA for the CDR3: TGCGCCAGCAGTGACAGTCGGGGGACCATTCAGTACTTC. Encoded protein: CASSDSRGTIQYF.